What follows are 30 T cell receptor beta chains derived from one specimen sequenced in a study of regulatory T cells in long-lasting Graves disease. Relying on iRepertoire HTBI primers and Arm-PCR of CDR3 regions, the team built TCR beta libraries. TCRdb called the multiplex PCR reads again in MiXCR, with one record for every CDR3 protein. This table has 400,000 to 500,000 distinct CDR3 sequences, roughly 15% appearing once. Noted time point: newly diagnosed GD, antithyroid drugs for less than 3 months. From PBMCs, RNA was extracted and then used to make the TCR library. These data were also filed under a second study, of T cells in Graves' hyperthyroidism and ophthalmopathy.

Sequencing was performed on peripheral blood mononuclear cells (PBMCs), taken at new diagnosis, from a patient treated with antithyroid drugs. The receptor source for this set is a woman aged 45-59 years with Graves disease.

This clonotype occurred many times. V and J are TRBV5-1 and TRBJ2-1; D is unclear. Germline V gene data show CDR1 as SGHRS and CDR2 as YFSETQ. Trimming cost V 0 bases and J 8 bases, with 15 bases left between them. The CDR3 has 15 amino acids. CDR3 coding DNA: TGCGCCAGCAGCTTGGCTGAGACTCACCAGTATGAGCAGTTCTTC. This codes for CASSLAETHQYEQFF.

This clonotype appeared many times. The chain combines TRBV6-1 with TRBJ1-5; D unresolved. Germline V gene lookup returns CDR1 MNHNS and CDR2 SASEGT. The CDR3 runs 13 residues. Trimming removed 10 bases from V and 3 bases from J, with 13 bases in between. The CDR3 coding sequence is TGTGCCACTCAAGGAGGGATCAATCAGCCCCAGCATTTT. It codes for CATQGGINQPQHF.

This sequence joins TRBV9 and TRBJ2-1; 12 bases align to TRBD1. Germline assignment: CDR1 SGDLS and CDR2 YYNGEE. The CDR3 runs to 15 residues. V was pared by 0 bases and J by 8 bases, with 3 bases of the junction left unmatched. CDR3 coding DNA: TGTGCCAGCAGCGTAGTGGGACAGGGGGCCTATGAGCAGTTCTTC. Protein sequence: CASSVVGQGAYEQFF.

This clonotype was counted between two and nine times. V and J are TRBV28 and TRBJ2-3; 8 bases align to TRBD2. The germline V gene encodes CDR1 MDHEN and CDR2 SYDVKM. There are 17 residues in the CDR3. The junction had 14 bases not matched to a gene; V was cut back by 5 bases and J by 4 bases. The CDR3 nucleotides are TGTGCCAGCAGTCCCCTCCCGGGAGGGCGGGTATCAGATACGCAGTATTTT. It is translated as CASSPLPGGRVSDTQYF.

This clonotype was recorded a few times. The rearrangement joins TRBV5-1 to TRBJ1-1; the match to TRBD1 covers 10 bases. With 4 bases clipped from V and 4 bases from J, the junction kept 10 bases outside the gene matches. Germline V gives CDR1 SGHRS, CDR2 YFSETQ. This CDR3 contains 16 residues. CDR3 in DNA: TGCGCCAGCAGCCCGGGGGACAGGGGAATTAGCACTGAAGCTTTCTTT. It translates to CASSPGDRGISTEAFF.

This clonotype appeared a few times. This chain uses TRBV10-3 with TRBJ2-3; the D is unclear. V was cut by 5 bases and J by 6 bases, with 12 bases left in between. The CDR3 consists of 13 residues. In germline, CDR1 is ENHRY, CDR2 SYGVKD. The CDR3 loop is CAISPPVMDTQYF. As DNA, the CDR3 is TGTGCCATCAGTCCCCCAGTGATGGATACGCAGTATTTT.

This clonotype was detected a few times. This chain connects TRBV7-6 to TRBJ2-1; no firm D call. The ends were cut back, 5 bases at V and 1 base at J, with 6 bases in the middle. The germline V gene has CDR1 SGHVS and CDR2 FNYEAQ. The CDR3 is 13 amino acids. The CDR3 protein is CASSPRSYNEQFF. As DNA, the CDR3 is TGTGCCAGCAGCCCCCGGTCCTACAATGAGCAGTTCTTC.

The genes are TRBV15 and TRBJ2-4; D unresolved. V dropped 0 bases and J dropped 12 bases, with 15 bases sitting between them. Germline V gene data show CDR1 as LNHNV and CDR2 as YYDKDF (reference sequence). The CDR3 covers 14 residues. Here the CDR3 reads CATSRDRPSTYQYF. CDR3 bases: TGTGCCACCAGCAGAGATCGCCCATCGACTTATCAGTACTTC.

At least ten counts were recorded for this clonotype. The chain carries TRBV6-1 and TRBJ1-5; D unresolved. The CDR3 covers 14 residues. Trimming shortened V by 1 base and J by 6 bases, and 10 bases separated the two germline ends. Germline loops: CDR1 MNHNS, CDR2 SASEGT. DNA of the CDR3: TGTGCCAGCAGTGAAGGCAGGTTAGGTCAGCCCCAGCATTTT. It yields the protein CASSEGRLGQPQHF.

The chain has TRBV28 and TRBJ2-7, with TRBD2 identical over 11 bases. The CDR3 has 14 residues. Germline CDR1 MDHEN, CDR2 SYDVKM. Losses at the gene ends were 8 bases for V and 0 bases for J; bases not matched to a gene: 3. The chain's CDR3 is CASLAGGSSYEQYF. The CDR3 DNA reads as TGTGCCAGCTTAGCGGGAGGGTCCTCCTACGAGCAGTACTTC.

The rearrangement joins TRBV5-1 to TRBJ2-3; unclear D gene. The CDR3 sequence is 16 residues long. The germline gives CDR1 SGHRS, CDR2 YFSETQ. The V end lost 5 bases, the J end lost 2 bases, and 18 bases lay between the germline ends. CDR3 loop: CASSETVSEITDTQYF. The CDR3 bases are TGCGCCAGCAGTGAGACCGTAAGCGAGATCACAGATACGCAGTATTTT.

This chain uses TRBV19 with TRBJ2-7; 8 bases line up with TRBD1. The J segment lost 7 bases and the V segment lost 5 bases, leaving 7 bases of the junction unmatched. Germline assignment: CDR1 LNHDA and CDR2 SQIVND (reference sequence). The CDR3 covers 13 residues. CDR3 DNA: TGTGCCAGTAGTTCAGGACAGGGTCGTGAGCAGTACTTC. Protein: CASSSGQGREQYF.

This clonotype was seen ten or more times. V usage is TRBV5-1 and J usage is TRBJ2-3, with D unclear. Deletions cut 2 bases from V and 1 base from J, with 8 bases between. The CDR3 has 14 amino acids. The germline CDR1 and CDR2 sequences are SGHRS and YFSETQ. The CDR3 nucleotides are TGCGCCAGCAGCTTTGGCCTTGGCACAGATACGCAGTATTTT. Encoded protein: CASSFGLGTDTQYF.

There are many counts of this clonotype. The genes are TRBV28 and TRBJ2-1, with 10 bases matching TRBD1. V was clipped by 5 bases and J by 7 bases; unmatched bases: 8. The CDR3 consists of 15 residues. The germline V gene encodes CDR1 MDHEN and CDR2 SYDVKM. In nucleotides, the CDR3 is TGTGCCAGCAGTACCTGGGACAGGGGAATAAATGAGCAGTTCTTC. Protein: CASSTWDRGINEQFF.

As DNA, the CDR3 is TGTGCCAGCAGGGAAGGGAACTCGGAGACCCAGTACTTC. Translated, it gives CASREGNSETQYF. V is TRBV27 and J is TRBJ2-5, with D unresolved. Trimming shortened V by 6 bases and J by 5 bases, and 13 bases separated the two germline ends. This CDR3 has 13 residues. Germline V gene sequence: CDR1 MNHEY, CDR2 SMNVEV (reference sequence).

The chain is built from TRBV12-3 or TRBV12-4 and TRBJ2-2; no reliable D call. This CDR3 is built from 14 residues. The V and J ends lost 3 bases and 1 base respectively, with 6 bases between them. CDR3 sequence (DNA): TGTGCCAGCAGTTTTCGTGAGAACACCGGGGAGCTGTTTTTT. It is translated as CASSFRENTGELFF.

This clonotype was counted only a few times. The chain uses TRBV28 and TRBJ2-5; TRBD2 matches at 9 bases. The V and J ends lost 4 bases and 7 bases, in that order; junction bases with no gene match: 7. From germline, CDR1 is MDHEN and CDR2 SYDVKM. This CDR3 region has 14 residues. Here the CDR3 reads CASSWASGVRTQYF. The CDR3 DNA follows: TGTGCCAGCAGTTGGGCTAGCGGGGTCAGGACCCAGTACTTC.

The genes are TRBV27 and TRBJ1-4; no reliable D call. This CDR3 has 16 amino acids. CDR1 is MNHEY, CDR2 SMNVEV, per germline (reference sequence). V was cut by 3 bases and J by 8 bases, with 19 bases left in between. CDR3 nucleotides: TGTGCCAGCAGTTTCGCTCGGGGTGGGCTAAAAGAAAAACTGTTTTTT. It specifies CASSFARGGLKEKLFF.

The J gene is TRBJ1-1, the V gene TRBV18; D is perhaps TRBD1 (5 bases). The germline V gene encodes CDR1 KGHSH and CDR2 LQKENI. V dropped 0 bases and J dropped 1 base, with 15 bases sitting between them. This CDR3 is built from 17 residues. DNA for the CDR3: TGTGCCAGCTCACCACCGGGGAGGGCAGGACAGAACACTGAAGCTTTCTTT. This codes for CASSPPGRAGQNTEAFF.

This clonotype was seen repeatedly, ten times or more. The chain joins TRBV3-1 to TRBJ2-7, with 7 bases matching TRBD2. This CDR3 comprises 16 residues. Germline loops: CDR1 LGHDT, CDR2 YNNKEL (reference sequence). The V gene end was trimmed by 4 bases and the J gene end by 5 bases; junction bases not matched to a gene: 14. The CDR3 DNA sequence: TGTGCCAGCAGCCCAGACGGCCTAGCGGTCACGGACGAGCAGTACTTC. Its translation: CASSPDGLAVTDEQYF.

This clonotype was recorded many times. J is TRBJ1-2 and V is TRBV12-3 or TRBV12-4; D possibly corresponds to TRBD1 (5 bases). There are 13 residues in the CDR3. The V end lost 6 bases, the J end lost 7 bases, and 15 bases lay between the germline ends. CDR3 region: CASRGDSGFGYTF. CDR3 bases: TGTGCCAGCAGGGGGGATTCAGGCTTTGGCTACACCTTC.

The chain has TRBV7-9 and TRBJ2-7; 9 positions agree with TRBD1. The V segment lost 5 bases and the J segment 2 bases; nucleotides outside the gene matches: 10. The V gene's germline CDR1 is SEHNR and CDR2 FQNEAQ (reference sequence). This CDR3 contains 16 residues. CDR3 nucleotide sequence: TGTGCCAGCAGCCACCGGGTCCGGGACAGGGCCTACGAGCAGTACTTC. Translating gives CASSHRVRDRAYEQYF.

This clonotype was counted between two and nine times. Here the CDR3 reads CASSEFPDYEQYF. In DNA, the CDR3 is TGTGCCAGCAGTGAATTCCCGGACTACGAGCAGTACTTC. The chain has TRBV6-1 and TRBJ2-7; D is unresolved. The V gene's germline CDR1 is MNHNS and CDR2 SASEGT. Trimming took 2 bases from V and 3 from J, leaving 8 bases between them. The CDR3 consists of 13 residues.

The V call is TRBV18, the J call TRBJ1-4; 7 bases align to TRBD1. After removal of 0 bases from V and 5 bases from J, the junction contained 3 bases not matched to a gene. Germline assignment: CDR1 KGHSH and CDR2 LQKENI. The CDR3 covers 15 residues. The CDR3 coding sequence is TGTGCCAGCTCACCACCGAGCAGGGGGAATGAAAAACTGTTTTTT. Its translation: CASSPPSRGNEKLFF.

This clonotype was counted ten times or more. This chain links TRBV5-1 with TRBJ2-2, with D perhaps TRBD2 (5 bases). V shed 0 bases and J shed 4 bases, with 10 bases lying between them. Germline V gene data show CDR1 as SGHRS and CDR2 as YFSETQ. The CDR3 covers 15 residues. The CDR3 region has the DNA TGCGCCAGCAGCTTGGCCGGGGTGGCCACCGGGGAGCTGTTTTTT. This gives the protein CASSLAGVATGELFF.

V usage is TRBV10-2 and J usage is TRBJ1-1; D is ambiguous. The CDR3 runs to 14 residues. CDR1 is WSHSY and CDR2 is SAAADI in the germline V gene. V lost 0 bases and J lost 1, with 6 bases in between. The CDR3 sequence is CASSESDKNTEAFF. For the CDR3, the DNA is TGCGCCAGCAGTGAGTCAGATAAGAACACTGAAGCTTTCTTT.

This clonotype was recorded many times. The gene calls are TRBV5-8 and TRBJ1-1; 7 bases map to TRBD1. With V trimmed by 4 bases and J by 4 bases, 4 bases remained unmatched. This CDR3 comprises 13 residues. Germline assignment: CDR1 SGHTS and CDR2 YDEGEE. The DNA of the CDR3 is TGTGCCAGCAGCGCAACAGGGGTCACTGAAGCTTTCTTT. Translating gives CASSATGVTEAFF.

This clonotype was counted ten times or more. This chain links TRBV6-9 with TRBJ2-1; 8 bases are a match to TRBD2. The CDR3 spans 15 residues. Trimming removed 3 bases from V and 2 bases from J; junction bases left unmatched: 3. Germline CDR1 and CDR2: MNHGY and SVAAGI. CDR3 coding DNA: TGTGCCAGCAGTTACCGGGGACTAGCCTACAATGAGCAGTTCTTC. This encodes CASSYRGLAYNEQFF.

In this sample, this clonotype turned up many times. In DNA form, the CDR3 reads TGTGCCAGCAGCCCATGGACAGTAAGCGGGACTAGCGGGAGGACCAATGAGCAGTTCTTC. Protein: CASSPWTVSGTSGRTNEQFF. The chain has TRBV9 and TRBJ2-1, with TRBD2 matching 15 bases. This CDR3 has 20 amino acids. V lost 4 bases and J lost 6; bases outside the gene matches: 17. Germline-derived CDR1 and CDR2 are SGDLS and YYNGEE.

The CDR3 reads CASSVGWRTVSTF. The CDR3, as DNA: TGTGCCAGCAGCGTAGGATGGCGGACCGTGAGTACCTTC. This rearrangement joins TRBV9 to TRBJ1-2; D unresolved. CDR3 size: 13 residues. Trimming cost V 0 bases and J 14 bases, with 17 bases left between them. Germline values: CDR1 SGDLS, CDR2 YYNGEE.